The 22 T cell receptor beta chains listed next were all sequenced from one sample in a study of blood T cell repertoires in COVID-19. The assay was immunoSEQ multiplex PCR, and TCRdb's table has in-frame clones only and misses some. Of approximately 230,000 clones in the sample, approximately 88% were seen once. The sequencing input was peripheral blood. Source of these receptors: a woman aged 25-40 years with COVID-19, enrolled during active disease.

This clone appeared a single time. The rearrangement links TRBV4-3 to TRBJ2-2; tentatively, D is TRBD2 (5 bases). The V end lost 4 bases, the J end lost 0 bases, and 12 bases lay between the germline ends. CDR3 length: 16 residues. Germline assignment: CDR1 LGHNA and CDR2 YSLEER. The CDR3 sequence: CASSRSSGANTGELFF. In nucleotides, the CDR3 is TGCGCCAGCAGCCGGAGCAGCGGCGCGAACACCGGGGAGCTGTTTTTT.

The rearrangement uses TRBV28 and TRBJ2-5, with 8 nucleotides matching TRBD1. In germline, CDR1 is MDHEN, CDR2 SYDVKM. The CDR3 is 14 amino acids. After removal of 6 bases from V and 1 base from J, the junction contained 4 bases not matched to a gene. The CDR3 bases are TGTGCCAGCAGAAACAGGGGGACCCAAGAGACCCAGTACTTC. Its protein is CASRNRGTQETQYF.

The chain links TRBV19 to TRBJ1-6; D is undetermined. The germline V gene has CDR1 LNHDA and CDR2 SQIVND (reference sequence). V dropped 1 base and J dropped 8 bases, with 12 bases sitting between them. The CDR3 sequence is 15 residues long. CDR3 sequence reads: CASSIGRQADSPLHF. In DNA form, the CDR3 reads TGTGCCAGTAGTATAGGACGGCAAGCGGATTCACCCCTCCACTTT.

The rearrangement uses TRBV3-1 (or the pseudogene TRBV3-2) and TRBJ2-5; D perhaps matches TRBD1 (5 bases). Germline assignment: CDR1 LGHDT and CDR2 YNNKEL (reference sequence). This CDR3 is built from 14 residues. V dropped 6 bases and J dropped 2 bases, with 13 bases sitting between them. CDR3 region: CASRPDSFQETQYF. The DNA of the CDR3 is TGTGCCAGCAGACCCGACAGTTTTCAAGAGACCCAGTACTTC.

As DNA, the CDR3 is TGTGCCAGTAGTTCGGGACAGGGAACTTACGAGCAGTACTTC. Translating gives CASSSGQGTYEQYF. V is TRBV19 and J is TRBJ2-7, with 9 positions matching TRBD1. CDR1 and CDR2 (germline): LNHDA, SQIVND (reference sequence). V lost 5 bases to trimming and J lost 4 bases; unmatched junction nucleotides: 6. This CDR3 has 14 residues.

The chain combines TRBV28 with TRBJ2-7; tentative D call: TRBD2 (6 bases). V lost 6 bases to trimming and J lost 0 bases, with 12 bases between them. The germline CDR1 and CDR2 sequences are MDHEN and SYDVKM. The CDR3 contains 14 residues. This CDR3 reads CASRPIGGSYEQYF. The DNA for the CDR3 is TGTGCCAGCAGGCCGATCGGGGGCTCCTACGAGCAGTACTTC.

The chain links TRBV27 to TRBJ1-1; 12 positions agree with TRBD1. Germline V lookup: CDR1 MNHEY, CDR2 SMNVEV (reference sequence). V trimming: 5 bases; J trimming: 6 bases; junction bases outside the gene matches: 16. The CDR3 has 18 amino acids. CDR3: CASSPTPGQGAVSPEAFF. Written as DNA, the CDR3 is TGTGCCAGCAGTCCAACGCCGGGACAGGGGGCGGTCAGCCCTGAAGCTTTCTTT.

In DNA form, the CDR3 reads TGTGCCAGCAGCCAGGGAGAGCGCCCGAACTATGGCTACACCTTC. Protein product: CASSQGERPNYGYTF. The rearrangement joins TRBV3-1 (or the pseudogene TRBV3-2) to TRBJ1-2; no clear D gene. Germline V gene lookup returns CDR1 LGHDT and CDR2 YNNKEL (reference sequence). The CDR3 totals 15 residues. V was trimmed by 3 bases and J by 2 bases, leaving 13 bases between them.

CDR3 loop: CASSDTGTGPRRYTF. CDR3 DNA: TGTGCCAGCAGTGACACCGGGACAGGCCCTCGGCGCTACACCTTC. This chain connects TRBV6-4 to TRBJ1-2; 8 bases line up with TRBD1. CDR3 length: 15 amino acids. From germline, CDR1 is MRHNA and CDR2 SNTAGT. V lost 2 bases, J lost 9 bases, and 11 bases stayed unmatched.

This clone was recorded once. The chain combines TRBV11-2 with TRBJ2-1; 13 bases fit TRBD2. The CDR3 consists of 18 residues. V gave up 4 bases and J gave up 4 bases; unmatched junction bases: 10. CDR1 and CDR2 (germline): SGHAT, FQNNGV. In nucleotides, the CDR3 is TGTGCCAGCAGCTCCCGAGGACTAGCGGGGGTGGGATACAATGAGCAGTTCTTC. Translated: CASSSRGLAGVGYNEQFF. The whole variable domain, remainder taken from reference TRBV11-2 and TRBJ2-1, is EAGVAQSPRYKIIEKRQSVAFWCNPISGHATLYWYQQILGQGPKLLIQFQNNGVVDDSQLPKDRFSAERLKGVDSTLKIQPAKLEDSAVYLCASSSRGLAGVGYNEQFFGPGTRLTVL.

The chain couples TRBV10-3 to TRBJ2-7; possibly TRBD1 for D (6 bases). CDR1 and CDR2 (germline): ENHRY, SYGVKD. Deletions cut 2 bases from V and 2 bases from J, with 16 bases between. The CDR3 spans 16 residues. The CDR3 loop reads CAISELTTGKAYEQYV. CDR3 nucleotide sequence: TGTGCCATCAGTGAGCTAACCACAGGGAAGGCCTACGAGCAGTACGTC.

This clone was detected once. The J gene is TRBJ2-1, the V gene TRBV24-1, with D possibly TRBD2 on 6 matching bases. The CDR3 totals 17 residues. V dropped 5 bases and J dropped 4 bases, with 20 bases sitting between them. CDR1 is KGHDR, CDR2 SFDVKD, per germline. The CDR3, as DNA: TGTGCCACCAGTGCCTCTGGTCAGCGGGTTTTTTACAATGAGCAGTTCTTC. Residues: CATSASGQRVFYNEQFF.

This chain connects TRBV11-2 to TRBJ2-3; D not resolved. The CDR3 runs to 11 residues. V was cut by 8 bases and J by 4 bases, with 7 bases left in between. Germline CDR1 reads SGHAT; CDR2 reads FQNNGV. The CDR3 protein is CASRFSDTQYF. DNA for the CDR3: TGTGCCAGCCGGTTTTCAGATACGCAGTATTTT.

This CDR3 is CASSISGLLTYGYTF. DNA for the CDR3: TGTGCCAGTAGTATCTCAGGACTCTTAACGTATGGCTACACCTTC. This sequence joins TRBV19 and TRBJ1-2; no clear D gene. The CDR3 consists of 15 residues. Germline V gene data show CDR1 as LNHDA and CDR2 as SQIVND (reference sequence). V was pared by 3 bases and J by 5 bases, with 16 bases between.

The chain carries TRBV6-6 and TRBJ2-7, with D uncertain. The CDR3 extends over 13 amino acids. The ends were cut back, 3 bases at V and 0 bases at J, with 6 bases in the middle. Germline CDR1 MNHNY, CDR2 SVGAGI (reference sequence). CDR3 sequence: CASSYPSSYEQYF. CDR3 DNA sequence: TGTGCCAGCAGTTATCCCAGCTCCTACGAGCAGTACTTC.

The gene calls are TRBV9 and TRBJ2-3; D call uncertain. CDR3 length equals 14 residues. Germline values: CDR1 SGDLS, CDR2 YYNGEE. V lost 0 bases to trimming and J lost 2 bases, with 7 bases between them. The CDR3 reads CASSVALVTDTQYF. CDR3 nucleotides: TGTGCCAGCAGCGTAGCTCTCGTCACAGATACGCAGTATTTT.

This clone was seen only a few times. The chain couples TRBV14 to TRBJ2-7, with D tentatively TRBD1 (5 bases). The V end was cut by 0 bases, the J end by 0 bases, with 12 bases between. There are 16 residues in the CDR3. Germline V gives CDR1 SGHDN, CDR2 FVKESK. The CDR3 DNA sequence: TGTGCCAGCAGCCAAGAAACAGGAGCCAACTCCTACGAGCAGTACTTC. Its protein is CASSQETGANSYEQYF. Combining the CDR3 with reference TRBV14 and TRBJ2-7 gives the whole variable domain EAGVTQFPSHSVIEKGQTVTLRCDPISGHDNLYWYRRVMGKEIKFLLHFVKESKQDESGMPNNRFLAERTGGTYSTLKVQPAELEDSGVYFCASSQETGANSYEQYFGPGTRLTVT.

This clone has only one observation. The chain carries TRBV5-4 and TRBJ2-7; 7 bases map to TRBD2. The V gene's germline CDR1 is SGHNT and CDR2 YYREEE (reference sequence). The CDR3 is 15 residues long. Trimming removed 1 base from V and 0 bases from J; junction bases left unmatched: 4. The CDR3 bases are TGTGCCAGCAGCTTGAGCGGGATGAGCTCCTACGAGCAGTACGTC. Its protein is CASSLSGMSSYEQYV.

V gene TRBV27 combines with J gene TRBJ2-1; 10 bases are a match to TRBD2. The CDR3 extends over 14 amino acids. CDR1 is MNHEY and CDR2 is SMNVEV in the germline V gene (reference sequence). Trimming removed 6 bases from V and 5 bases from J; junction bases left unmatched: 4. The CDR3 is CASRAGGNDNEQFF. In DNA, the CDR3 is TGTGCCAGCAGAGCGGGGGGGAACGACAATGAGCAGTTCTTC.

The chain combines TRBV5-1 with TRBJ2-5; TRBD2 might be the D (6 bases). This CDR3 is built from 16 residues. Germline CDR1 is SGHRS and CDR2 is YFSETQ. Trimming cost V 2 bases and J 4 bases, with 18 bases left between them. The CDR3 region has the DNA TGCGCCAGCAGCTTAGCTTCTCCTAGCGTCTCAGAGACCCAGTACTTC. Its translation is CASSLASPSVSETQYF.

This clone was counted a few times. CDR3 in amino acids: CASSSNSPASGANVLTF. For the CDR3, the DNA is TGTGCCAGCAGTTCGAACAGCCCAGCCTCTGGGGCCAACGTCCTGACTTTC. The rearrangement links TRBV2 to TRBJ2-6; D remains unclear. V was trimmed by 5 bases and J by 0 bases, leaving 14 bases between them. Germline CDR1 and CDR2: SNHLY and FYNNEI. The CDR3 covers 17 residues.

J is TRBJ2-5 and V is TRBV19, with TRBD2 matching over 13 bases. CDR1 and CDR2 (germline): LNHDA, SQIVND (reference sequence). J was trimmed by 6 bases and V by 3 bases; bases with no gene match: 7. The CDR3 has 16 residues. In DNA form, the CDR3 reads TGTGCCAGTAGTATTACTAGCGGGAGGGCCGGAAAGACCCAGTACTTC. Protein product: CASSITSGRAGKTQYF.